The sequence of this TCR beta chain was determined in a study of blood T cell repertoires in COVID-19. Across the study: COVID-19 samples, acute and convalescent, were from the United States, Italy and Spain. Nucleic acid was either cDNA or gDNA, and it came from T cells, B-cell-depleted T cells, or PBMCs.

The V end lost 5 bases, the J end lost 3 bases, and 13 bases lay between the germline ends. This CDR3 is built from 15 residues. CDR1 and CDR2 from the germline V gene are MGHDK and SYGVNS. Source study methods: By means of reference gene primer amplification, nucleated cell counts were estimated. TCRdb's copy holds only in-frame clones and misses some; the assay was immunoSEQ multiplex PCR. Clone size and V and J calls were adopted from that table, with D and trimming inferred from the DNA. The profile shows more than 15,000 clones, around 80% of them singletons. The clonotype originates from a man aged 60 to 69 with active or convalescent COVID-19. The chain carries TRBV25-1 and TRBJ2-2; D gene unclear. The specimen sequenced was peripheral blood. CDR3 sequence reads: CASSRRRLDTGELFF. The CDR3 DNA sequence: TGTGCCAGCAGTCGACGCCGACTTGACACCGGGGAGCTGTTTTTT.